The next 19 T cell receptor beta chains were all read from a single sample in a study of neurological immune-mediated disorders. One entry per CDR3 protein results from TCRdb running MiXCR on the 5' RACE reads. The sample has about 20,000 distinct CDR3 sequences, less than 11% seen once. Sequenced input: PBMCs. Every receptor here comes from an older woman with HTLV-1-associated myelopathy (HAM/TSP).

This clonotype was observed many times. The rearrangement joins TRBV30 to TRBJ2-7; D perhaps matches TRBD2 (6 bases). The CDR3 runs to 12 residues. The V end was cut by 3 bases, the J end by 3 bases, with 9 bases between. Germline V gene data show CDR1 as GTSNPN and CDR2 as SVGIG (reference sequence). CDR3 DNA sequence: TGTGCCTGGAGGGACGGGGGCTACGAGCAGTACTTC. As protein: CAWRDGGYEQYF.

This clonotype was observed many times. V and J are TRBV20-1 and TRBJ2-3; no clear D. The V end was cut by 3 bases, the J end by 0 bases, with 13 bases between. CDR1 is DFQATT, CDR2 SNEGSKA, per germline (reference sequence). CDR3 length equals 15 residues. CDR3 sequence (DNA): TGCAGTGCTAGTCACCGCCTCACTAGCACAGATACGCAGTATTTT. It codes for CSASHRLTSTDTQYF.

In this sample, this clonotype turned up many times. This rearrangement joins TRBV20-1 to TRBJ1-2; a weak D match, TRBD1 (5 bases). Germline assignment: CDR1 DFQATT and CDR2 SNEGSKA (reference sequence). Between the trimmed V and J ends, which lost 3 bases and 5 bases, there was a span of 10 bases. The CDR3 covers 12 residues. The CDR3: CSASPPGYGYTF. As DNA, the CDR3 is TGCAGTGCTAGTCCGCCAGGGTATGGCTACACCTTC.

This clonotype was seen at least ten times. CDR3 bases: TGCAGTGCTAGGAGAAGCAATTCACCCCTCCACTTT. Its translation: CSARRSNSPLHF. V is TRBV20-1 and J is TRBJ1-6; D is uncertain. The CDR3 is 12 residues long. CDR1 is DFQATT and CDR2 is SNEGSKA in the germline V gene (reference sequence). V lost 3 bases and J lost 7, with 7 bases in between.

This clonotype was counted many times. Here the CDR3 reads CASSSVWTGVYEQYF. The CDR3 nucleotides read TGTGCCAGCAGCTCAGTGTGGACAGGGGTCTACGAGCAGTACTTC. The chain links TRBV5-6 to TRBJ2-7, with 9 bases lining up with TRBD1. The germline V gene encodes CDR1 SGHDT and CDR2 YYEEEE. This CDR3 contains 15 residues. Losses at the gene ends were 3 bases for V and 3 bases for J; bases not matched to a gene: 7.

There are many counts of this clonotype. The chain recombines TRBV9 with TRBJ2-3; D call uncertain. The CDR3 totals 14 residues. V was shortened by 0 bases and J by 1 base, with 6 bases between the two germline ends. Germline-derived CDR1 and CDR2 are SGDLS and YYNGEE. The CDR3 DNA is TGTGCCAGCAGCGTAGGCGCAGGCACAGATACGCAGTATTTT. It codes for CASSVGAGTDTQYF.

In this sample, this clonotype turned up many times. This rearrangement joins TRBV20-1 to TRBJ1-1, with TRBD1 matching 7 bases. The CDR3 is made up of 12 amino acids. Trimming took 5 bases from V and 5 from J; bases not matched to a gene: 5. The germline V gene has CDR1 DFQATT and CDR2 SNEGSKA (reference sequence). The CDR3 spells CSAYRGRTEAFF. In nucleotides, the CDR3 is TGCAGTGCTTACAGGGGAAGAACTGAAGCTTTCTTT.

This clonotype was detected many times. The chain couples TRBV5-1 to TRBJ2-7; a weak D match, TRBD1 (5 bases). Germline CDR1 reads SGHRS; CDR2 reads YFSETQ. V lost 1 base, J lost 2 bases, and 7 bases lay in between. CDR3 length: 13 amino acids. The CDR3 DNA is TGCGCCAGCAGCTTGTTGGGGCCCTACGAGCAGTACTTC. Translation gives CASSLLGPYEQYF.

The sample holds many counts of this clonotype. This sequence joins TRBV20-1 and TRBJ1-1; D gene unclear. The CDR3 spans 11 residues. Looked up from germline, CDR1 is DFQATT and CDR2 is SNEGSKA (reference sequence). The V and J ends lost 6 bases and 1 base respectively, with 6 bases between them. CDR3 amino acids: CSAVGNTEAFF. DNA of the CDR3: TGCAGTGCGGTGGGGAACACTGAAGCTTTCTTT.

By share, this clonotype counts as medium-sized. The V call is TRBV5-1, the J call TRBJ1-1; D is ambiguous. The CDR3 loop spans 14 amino acids. V gave up 0 bases and J gave up 3 bases, with 9 bases separating them. Germline V gene lookup returns CDR1 SGHRS and CDR2 YFSETQ. CDR3 protein: CASSLVRPDTEAFF. The CDR3 coding sequence is TGCGCCAGCAGCTTGGTACGGCCTGACACTGAAGCTTTCTTT.

There are many counts of this clonotype. The V and J genes are TRBV6-1 and TRBJ1-2; 7 positions agree with TRBD1. The CDR3 covers 14 residues. Germline V lookup: CDR1 MNHNS, CDR2 SASEGT. The ends lost 4 bases at V and 4 bases at J; junction bases unmatched: 6. The CDR3 protein is CASSAETGPYGYTF. DNA of the CDR3: TGTGCCAGCAGTGCTGAGACAGGGCCCTATGGCTACACCTTC.

The table lists this clonotype with many counts. The chain joins TRBV5-1 to TRBJ1-1; D possibly corresponds to TRBD1 (5 bases). V gave up 0 bases and J gave up 1 base, with 10 bases separating them. Per the germline V gene, CDR1 is SGHRS and CDR2 is YFSETQ. This CDR3 comprises 15 residues. In DNA form, the CDR3 reads TGCGCCAGCAGCTTGGCCGGTGGGGCGAACACTGAAGCTTTCTTT. This encodes CASSLAGGANTEAFF.

This clonotype showed up many times. This chain joins TRBV27 and TRBJ1-1; possibly TRBD1 for D (5 bases). Germline V gives CDR1 MNHEY, CDR2 SMNVEV (reference sequence). This CDR3 region has 15 residues. The V end lost 2 bases, the J end lost 3 bases, and 13 bases lay between the germline ends. CDR3 sequence reads: CASSLIGRADTEAFF. The CDR3 nucleotides are TGTGCCAGCAGTTTAATAGGCAGGGCGGACACTGAAGCTTTCTTT.

This clonotype was seen repeatedly, ten times or more. This chain joins TRBV20-1 and TRBJ2-3, with TRBD2 matching over 8 bases. This CDR3 region has 14 residues. Germline loops: CDR1 DFQATT, CDR2 SNEGSKA (reference sequence). V was clipped by 2 bases and J by 4 bases; unmatched bases: 5. The CDR3 region has the DNA TGCAGTGCTAGAACGGGGGGGCCCCCAGATACGCAGTATTTT. Translated: CSARTGGPPDTQYF.

This clonotype was observed many times. A read error may produce the germline difference seen at one junction end. V and J are TRBV12-3 or TRBV12-4 and TRBJ1-6; 7 bases map to TRBD1. The CDR3 is 15 amino acids. The CDR3: CASSRDRRDNSPLHF. Written as DNA, the CDR3 is TGTGCCAGCAGCCGGGACAGACGCGATAACTCACCCCTCCACTTT.

Many counts were recorded for this clonotype. This sequence joins TRBV3-1 and TRBJ2-1, with D tentatively TRBD2 (6 bases). Germline V gene sequence: CDR1 LGHDT, CDR2 YNNKEL (reference sequence). The CDR3 has 16 amino acids. Trimming cost V 4 bases and J 5 bases, with 18 bases left between them. The CDR3 nucleotides read TGTGCCAGCAGCCCCAACCTCCGGGACTGGAACAATGAGCAGTTCTTC. This gives the protein CASSPNLRDWNNEQFF.

This clonotype was seen repeatedly, ten times or more. This chain uses TRBV20-1 with TRBJ1-1, with 8 bases identical to TRBD1. Per germline, CDR1 DFQATT and CDR2 SNEGSKA (reference sequence). The V and J ends lost 6 bases and 3 bases, in that order; junction bases with no gene match: 12. There are 15 residues in the CDR3. The CDR3 region is CSASKWQGADTEAFF. In nucleotides, the CDR3 is TGCAGTGCCAGCAAGTGGCAGGGGGCCGACACTGAAGCTTTCTTT.

This clonotype was observed at least ten times. This rearrangement joins TRBV20-1 to TRBJ1-6, with 7 bases that match TRBD1. V trimming: 2 bases; J trimming: 4 bases; junction bases outside the gene matches: 11. This CDR3 has 17 residues. CDR1 is DFQATT, CDR2 SNEGSKA, per germline (reference sequence). The CDR3 sequence: CSARNTIQGPYNSPLHF. The CDR3 coding sequence is TGCAGTGCTAGAAACACGATACAGGGGCCTTATAATTCACCCCTCCACTTT.

The chain links TRBV19 to TRBJ1-5; D uncertain. Trimming cost V 5 bases and J 8 bases, with 16 bases left between them. The germline V gene encodes CDR1 LNHDA and CDR2 SQIVND (reference sequence). The CDR3 runs 14 residues. The CDR3, as DNA: TGTGCCAGTAGTGGTAGCACGAGAAATAAGCCCCAGCATTTT. It codes for CASSGSTRNKPQHF.